These 4 T cell receptor beta chains originate from one sample sequenced in a study of T cells after yellow fever vaccination. Each CDR3 protein gets one entry after TCRdb re-called the 5' RACE reads with MiXCR. Here the sample spans a few hundred thousand distinct CDR3 sequences, roughly 5.2% being singletons. Source: CD4+ T cells sorted from PBMCs, taken on the day of the yellow fever booster vaccination. All receptors derive from a young man who received the YFV17D yellow fever vaccine.

This clonotype was observed many times. V usage is TRBV2 and J usage is TRBJ1-6; D not certain. The CDR3 spans 13 residues. V was cut by 10 bases and J by 13 bases, with 20 bases left in between. CDR1 is SNHLY, CDR2 FYNNEI, per germline. CDR3 in DNA: TGTGCCAAGGGAAAGCCCCCCCAGGATCCCCTCCACTTT. This codes for CAKGKPPQDPLHF.

The table lists this clonotype with many counts. At one of its ends the junction is not consistent with the germline gene, which may arise from a read error. V gene TRBV5-1 combines with J gene TRBJ2-3; D possibly corresponds to TRBD2 (6 bases). The CDR3 extends over 14 amino acids. Germline V gene sequence: CDR1 SGHRS, CDR2 YFSETQ. CDR3 nucleotides: TGTGCCAGCAGCTTAGCGGCAGGCACAGATACGCAGTATTTT. Translating gives CASSLAAGTDTQYF.

This rearrangement joins TRBV7-9 to TRBJ2-7; D is perhaps TRBD1 (6 bases). CDR1 is SEHNR, CDR2 FQNEAQ, per germline (reference sequence). CDR3 length equals 14 residues. V was shortened by 5 bases and J by 5 bases, with 16 bases between the two germline ends. The CDR3 loop reads CASSHATGLDEQYF. DNA for the CDR3: TGTGCCAGCAGCCATGCCACAGGGTTAGACGAGCAGTACTTC.

This clonotype was recorded a few times. CDR3: CASSLRRITNYGYTF. The CDR3, as DNA: TGTGCCAGCAGTTTACGACGGATAACTAACTATGGCTACACCTTC. The chain combines TRBV6-5 with TRBJ1-2, with D uncertain. From germline, CDR1 is MNHEY and CDR2 SVGAGI. This CDR3 spans 15 amino acids. V was clipped by 4 bases and J by 0 bases, with 12 bases between them.